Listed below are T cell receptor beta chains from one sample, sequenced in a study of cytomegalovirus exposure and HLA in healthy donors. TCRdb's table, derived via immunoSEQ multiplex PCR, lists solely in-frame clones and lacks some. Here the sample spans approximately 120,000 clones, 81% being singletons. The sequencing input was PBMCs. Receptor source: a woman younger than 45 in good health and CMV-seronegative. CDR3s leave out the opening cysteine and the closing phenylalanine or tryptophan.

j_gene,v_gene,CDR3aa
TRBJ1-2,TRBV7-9,SSSAQDGRGGYT
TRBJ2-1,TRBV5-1,ASSLVGGLAEQTREQF
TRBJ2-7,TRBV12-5,ASGLVRPGPSSYEQY
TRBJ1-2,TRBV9,ASSVQGNGYT
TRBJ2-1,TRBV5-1,ASSLDSWGAFSYNEQF
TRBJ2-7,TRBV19,ASSNQLADDIYEQY
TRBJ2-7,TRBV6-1,ASREGLAGPYEQY
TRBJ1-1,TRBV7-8,ASSLRSGMNTEAF
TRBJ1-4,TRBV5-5,ASSTSRDSNEKLF
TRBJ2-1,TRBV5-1,ASSLGTSGTYNEQF
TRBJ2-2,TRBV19,ASSRLSVRGTGELF
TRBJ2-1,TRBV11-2,ASSLGLAGMEF
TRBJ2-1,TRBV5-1,ASSFELTSGGYNEQF
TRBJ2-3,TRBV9,ASSEAPGSAGRTDTQY
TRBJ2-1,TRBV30,AWSVLGFYNEQF
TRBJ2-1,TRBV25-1,ASSGSSGDAYNEQF
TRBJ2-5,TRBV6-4,ASSAGLAARETQY
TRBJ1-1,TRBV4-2,ASSPGNTEAF
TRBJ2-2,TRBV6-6,ASSYSRTGELF
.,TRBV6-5,ASSYSSGGYEQY
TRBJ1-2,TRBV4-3,ASSQSGSNYGYT
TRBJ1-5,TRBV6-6,ASSHPDSVGQPQH
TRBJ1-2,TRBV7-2,ASSSDTGFYGYT
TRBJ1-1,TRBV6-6,ASRKTDMNTEAF
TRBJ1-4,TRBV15,ATSRDRGQYEKLF
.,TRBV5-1,ASSLAPLIEGSYEQY
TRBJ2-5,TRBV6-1,ASSPGRKETQY
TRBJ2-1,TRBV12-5,ASEPGLAGVMGEQF
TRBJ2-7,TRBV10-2,ASSDPGQGSYEQY
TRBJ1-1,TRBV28,ASSPRGRDWSTEAF
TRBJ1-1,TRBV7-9,SSSLADTRQWGTEAF
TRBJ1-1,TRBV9,ASSVGSVGTEAF
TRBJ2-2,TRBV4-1,ASSQGRGYTGELF
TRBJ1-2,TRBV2,ASSEMGIG
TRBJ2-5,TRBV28,ASSVDGSVKTQY
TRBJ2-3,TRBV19,ASSSRYTDTQY
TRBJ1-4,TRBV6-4,ASSDQYRRVATNEKLF
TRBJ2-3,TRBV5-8,ASSSQRSSGGTDTQY
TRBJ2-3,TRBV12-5,ASGNRGEGQGVSEIDTQY
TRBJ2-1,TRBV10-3,AISGQGDNEQF
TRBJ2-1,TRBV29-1,SGVIAGPGFSYNEQF
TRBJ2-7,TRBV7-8,ASSLALGGTYEQY
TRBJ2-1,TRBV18,ASSPIAGPYNEQF
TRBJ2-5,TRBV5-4,ASSFNQETQY
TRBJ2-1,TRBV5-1,ASSPGGGLEQF